Listed below are T cell receptor beta chains from one sample, sequenced in a study of blood T cell repertoires in COVID-19. Profiled with immunoSEQ multiplex PCR; TCRdb holds only in-frame clones, not every one. The sample shows some 16,000 clones, roughly nine tenths of them seen only once. Sequencing input: peripheral blood. The source is a man aged 60 to 69 with acute or convalescent COVID-19. The CDR3 runs from the conserved cysteine through the conserved F or W. The D gene is left open where the match is weak. Rows give clone size only sometimes, using once, few, many, or a class for an expanded clone.

V gene: TRBV5-1
D gene: -
J gene: TRBJ2-7
clone size: -
CDR3 protein: CASSLGQEIPEQYF
CDR3 DNA: TGCGCCAGCAGCTTGGGGCAGGAAATACCCGAGCAGTACTTC

V gene: TRBV6-6
D gene: -
J gene: TRBJ2-1
clone size: -
CDR3 protein: CASSRPPRRGYDEQFF
CDR3 DNA: TGTGCCAGCAGCCGACCGCCTAGGCGAGGCTACGATGAGCAGTTCTTC

V gene: TRBV2
D gene: -
J gene: TRBJ2-1
clone size: -
CDR3 protein: CASRHRDNSYNEQFF
CDR3 DNA: TGTGCCAGCAGACACCGGGACAACTCCTACAATGAGCAGTTCTTC

V gene: TRBV3-1/TRBV3-2
D gene: TRBD1
J gene: TRBJ1-6
clone size: -
CDR3 protein: CASSQEVGTGGSPLHF
CDR3 DNA: TGTGCCAGCAGCCAGGAGGTCGGGACAGGGGGTTCACCCCTCCACTTT

V gene: TRBV19
D gene: TRBD2
J gene: TRBJ2-3
clone size: -
CDR3 protein: CASSSGGGTDTQYF
CDR3 DNA: TGTGCCAGTAGTAGCGGGGGGGGCACAGATACGCAGTATTTT

V gene: TRBV7-2
D gene: TRBD1
J gene: TRBJ1-6
clone size: -
CDR3 protein: CASSLTGTGTSPLHF
CDR3 DNA: TGTGCCAGCAGCTTGACCGGGACAGGGACTTCACCCCTCCACTTT

V gene: TRBV4-1
D gene: TRBD2
J gene: TRBJ2-1
clone size: -
CDR3 protein: CASSQEKRLADYNEQFF
CDR3 DNA: TGCGCCAGCAGCCAAGAAAAACGGCTAGCGGACTACAATGAGCAGTTCTTC

V gene: TRBV5-6
D gene: -
J gene: TRBJ1-5
clone size: -
CDR3 protein: CASSLVKGAGSNQPQHF
CDR3 DNA: TGTGCCAGCAGCTTGGTAAAAGGGGCGGGGAGCAATCAGCCCCAGCATTTT

V gene: TRBV7-6
D gene: -
J gene: TRBJ1-5
clone size: few
CDR3 protein: CASSLQSGTNQPQHF
CDR3 DNA: TGTGCCAGCAGCCTACAAAGCGGAACGAATCAGCCCCAGCATTTT

V gene: TRBV7-2
D gene: TRBD2
J gene: TRBJ2-5
clone size: -
CDR3 protein: CASPPLADPQETQYF
CDR3 DNA: TGTGCCAGCCCTCCGCTAGCGGACCCCCAAGAGACCCAGTACTTC

V gene: TRBV6-1
D gene: TRBD2
J gene: TRBJ2-7
clone size: few
CDR3 protein: CASSEALLAGGSYEQYF
CDR3 DNA: TGTGCCAGCAGTGAAGCGTTATTAGCGGGGGGTTCCTACGAGCAGTACTTC

V gene: TRBV5-1
D gene: -
J gene: TRBJ2-1
clone size: -
CDR3 protein: CASSLVRSVYNEQFF
CDR3 DNA: TGCGCCAGCAGCTTGGTCAGGTCAGTTTACAATGAGCAGTTCTTC

V gene: TRBV10-3
D gene: TRBD1
J gene: TRBJ2-7
clone size: -
CDR3 protein: CAISESGQFSYEQYF
CDR3 DNA: TGTGCCATCAGTGAGTCGGGACAGTTCTCCTACGAGCAGTACTTC

V gene: TRBV29-1
D gene: -
J gene: TRBJ1-4
clone size: once
CDR3 protein: CSVTAPLSNEKLFF
CDR3 DNA: TGCAGCGTTACTGCTCCGTTGTCTAATGAAAAACTGTTTTTT

V gene: TRBV6-5
D gene: -
J gene: TRBJ2-7
clone size: -
CDR3 protein: CASSQDKYEQYF
CDR3 DNA: TGTGCCAGCAGCCAGGACAAGTACGAGCAGTACTTC

V gene: TRBV19
D gene: TRBD1
J gene: TRBJ1-2
clone size: -
CDR3 protein: CASNRQGGDYGYTF
CDR3 DNA: TGTGCCAGTAACCGACAGGGAGGCGACTATGGCTACACCTTC

V gene: TRBV6-1
D gene: TRBD1
J gene: TRBJ1-1
clone size: -
CDR3 protein: CASSRGQGGIAFF
CDR3 DNA: TGTGCCAGCAGTCGTGGACAGGGCGGTATAGCTTTCTTT